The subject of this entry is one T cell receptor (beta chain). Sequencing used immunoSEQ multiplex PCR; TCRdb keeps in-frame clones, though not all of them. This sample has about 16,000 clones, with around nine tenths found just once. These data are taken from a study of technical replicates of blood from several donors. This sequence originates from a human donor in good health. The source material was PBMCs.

The CDR3 loop reads CASRPDSFVNQPQHF. In DNA, the CDR3 is TGTGCCAGCAGGCCGGACTCATTCGTCAATCAGCCCCAGCATTTT. V is TRBV6-1 and J is TRBJ1-5, with D unresolved. V lost 6 bases to trimming and J lost 3 bases, with 15 bases between them. CDR1 is MNHNS, CDR2 SASEGT, per germline. The CDR3 is 15 amino acids.